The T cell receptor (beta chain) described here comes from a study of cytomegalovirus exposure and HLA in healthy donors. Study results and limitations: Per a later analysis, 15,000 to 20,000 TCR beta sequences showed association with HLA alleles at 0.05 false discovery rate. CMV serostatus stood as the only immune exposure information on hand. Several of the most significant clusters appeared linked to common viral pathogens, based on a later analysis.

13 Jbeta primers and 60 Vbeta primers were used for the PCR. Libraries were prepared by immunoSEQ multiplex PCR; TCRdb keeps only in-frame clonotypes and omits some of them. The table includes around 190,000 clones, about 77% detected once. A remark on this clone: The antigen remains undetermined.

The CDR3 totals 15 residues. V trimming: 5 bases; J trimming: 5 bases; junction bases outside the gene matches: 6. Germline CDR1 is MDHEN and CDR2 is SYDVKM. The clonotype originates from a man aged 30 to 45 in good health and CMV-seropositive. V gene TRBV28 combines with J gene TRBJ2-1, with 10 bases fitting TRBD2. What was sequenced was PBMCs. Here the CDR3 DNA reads TGTGCCAGCAGTCTAGGACTAGCGGCGAACAATGAGCAGTTCTTC. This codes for CASSLGLAANNEQFF.